The next 22 T cell receptor beta chains were all read from a single sample in a study of early T cells in non-severe SARS-CoV-2 infection. One entry per CDR3 protein results from TCRdb running MiXCR on the 5' RACE reads. The sample records roughly 47,000 distinct CDR3 sequences, about 25% being singletons. This sample comprised whole blood, obtained at baseline. These receptors were collected from an adult who was a healthcare worker with PCR-confirmed SARS-CoV-2 infection or an uninfected control (not recorded which).

The V and J genes are TRBV5-1 and TRBJ1-1; D is unresolved. Trimming stripped 2 bases from V and 1 base from J, with 12 bases between. Germline loops: CDR1 SGHRS, CDR2 YFSETQ. The CDR3 consists of 15 residues. The CDR3 coding sequence is TGCGCCAGCAGCTTTGGATTTGGATCGAACACTGAAGCTTTCTTT. Amino acid sequence: CASSFGFGSNTEAFF.

There are a few counts of this clonotype. The rearrangement joins TRBV7-9 to TRBJ2-5; 11 nucleotides match TRBD1. CDR1 is SEHNR, CDR2 FQNEAQ, per germline (reference sequence). With 5 bases clipped from V and 6 bases from J, the junction kept 8 bases outside the gene matches. The CDR3 covers 15 residues. CDR3 sequence (DNA): TGTGCCAGCAGCGCTGACGGACAGGGGGCGAAGACCCAGTACTTC. Encoded protein: CASSADGQGAKTQYF.

This clonotype has more than one count but fewer than ten. The genes are TRBV7-9 and TRBJ2-7, with TRBD1 matching over 8 bases. V lost 4 bases to trimming and J lost 7 bases; unmatched junction nucleotides: 12. This CDR3 is built from 15 residues. Germline V gene sequence: CDR1 SEHNR, CDR2 FQNEAQ (reference sequence). For the CDR3, the DNA is TGTGCCAGCAGCTCAGGGGGTCAGGGGGCGAAGGAGCAGTACTTC. This sequence encodes CASSSGGQGAKEQYF.

The chain is built from TRBV6-1 and TRBJ1-1, with 9 bases matching TRBD1. Losses at the gene ends were 2 bases for V and 1 base for J; bases not matched to a gene: 5. This CDR3 spans 16 amino acids. The germline CDR1 and CDR2 sequences are MNHNS and SASEGT. CDR3 loop: CASSEWGQGGNTEAFF. In DNA form, the CDR3 reads TGTGCCAGCAGTGAATGGGGACAGGGAGGGAACACTGAAGCTTTCTTT.

The chain has TRBV6-2 or TRBV6-3 and TRBJ1-2, with D unclear. Per the germline V gene, CDR1 is MNHEY and CDR2 is SVGEGT. Trimming took off 8 bases at V and 3 bases at J, with 13 bases between the two ends. This CDR3 contains 13 residues. This CDR3 is CASLGSQDYGYTF. The DNA for the CDR3 is TGTGCCAGCCTAGGCAGCCAGGACTATGGCTACACCTTC.

The chain is built from TRBV18 and TRBJ2-7; D not certain. Trimming removed 6 bases at V and 0 bases at J, with 12 bases between. The CDR3 contains 14 residues. CDR1 and CDR2 from the germline V gene are KGHSH and LQKENI. CDR3 in amino acids: CASSPTPSSYEQYF. The CDR3 DNA is TGTGCCAGCTCCCCGACACCTTCCTCCTACGAGCAGTACTTC. Looking up the rest from reference TRBV18 and TRBJ2-7 gives the full variable domain: NAGVMQNPRHLVRRRGQEARLRCSPMKGHSHVYWYRQLPEEGLKFMVYLQKENIIDESGMPKERFSAEFPKEGPSILRIQQVVRGDSAAYFCASSPTPSSYEQYFGPGTRLTVT.

The chain joins TRBV2 to TRBJ1-2; 9 nucleotides match TRBD1. This CDR3 region has 13 residues. V trimming: 6 bases; J trimming: 5 bases; junction bases outside the gene matches: 4. Germline lookup yields CDR1 SNHLY and CDR2 FYNNEI. The CDR3: CASSVTGGYGYTF. CDR3 bases: TGTGCCAGCAGCGTGACAGGGGGTTATGGCTACACCTTC. Complete variable domain (other parts from reference TRBV2 and TRBJ1-2): EPEVTQTPSHQVTQMGQEVILRCVPISNHLYFYWYRQILGQKVEFLVSFYNNEISEKSEIFDDQFSVERPDGSNFTLKIRSTKLEDSAMYFCASSVTGGYGYTFGSGTRLTVV.

This clonotype was observed a few times. The chain recombines TRBV4-1 with TRBJ2-7; TRBD1 is a possible D gene (5 bases). This CDR3 has 14 amino acids. Germline-derived CDR1 and CDR2 are MGHRA and YSYEKL. V dropped 1 base and J dropped 4 bases, with 11 bases sitting between them. In DNA, the CDR3 is TGCGCCAGCAGCCAAGCCCGGCAGGGTTACGAGCAGTACTTC. Translating it yields CASSQARQGYEQYF.

The CDR3 here is CASSIGGGALAGELFF. CDR3 bases: TGTGCCAGTAGTATTGGAGGTGGGGCGCTTGCCGGGGAGCTGTTTTTT. The chain links TRBV19 to TRBJ2-2; TRBD1 or TRBD2 may be the D gene (5 bases each). Deletions cut 3 bases from V and 6 bases from J, with 17 bases between. Germline V CDR1 and CDR2: LNHDA, SQIVND (reference sequence). CDR3 length: 16 residues.

This clonotype was counted at least ten times. V and J are TRBV19 and TRBJ1-5, with D unclear. V lost 8 bases and J 2 bases, leaving 13 bases between the germline ends. CDR1 and CDR2 (germline): LNHDA, SQIVND (reference sequence). CDR3 length: 14 residues. The DNA for the CDR3 is TGTGCCAGTTCGTTGGGCGTTGGCAATCAGCCCCAGCATTTT. It translates to CASSLGVGNQPQHF.

This clonotype was found a few times. This chain's CDR3 is CASSFSGQVGGQPQHF. The CDR3 coding sequence is TGTGCCAGCAGTTTTAGTGGACAGGTGGGGGGTCAGCCCCAGCATTTT. The rearrangement links TRBV27 to TRBJ1-5, with 7 positions matching TRBD1. V was pared by 3 bases and J by 6 bases, with 11 bases of the junction left unmatched. This CDR3 is built from 16 residues. Germline CDR1 reads MNHEY; CDR2 reads SMNVEV (reference sequence).

This clonotype was counted ten times or more. The chain joins TRBV7-2 to TRBJ2-7; D is perhaps TRBD2 (5 bases). In germline, CDR1 is SGHTA, CDR2 FQGNSA. V lost 2 bases and J lost 2, with 10 bases in between. The CDR3 covers 14 residues. In DNA, the CDR3 is TGTGCCAGCAGCTTAATTAGCGACACCTACGAGCAGTACTTC. Protein: CASSLISDTYEQYF.

The V gene is TRBV14, the J gene TRBJ2-3; D may match TRBD1 or TRBD2 (5 bases each). V shed 3 bases and J shed 7 bases, with 8 bases lying between them. The CDR3 covers 12 residues. CDR1 is SGHDN and CDR2 is FVKESK in the germline V gene. CDR3 sequence reads: CASSQKGHTQYF. CDR3 in DNA: TGTGCCAGCAGCCAGAAGGGACATACGCAGTATTTT.

This clonotype was seen a handful of times. The chain employs TRBV6-1 and TRBJ1-5; D unresolved. This CDR3 has 13 residues. CDR1 and CDR2 (germline): MNHNS, SASEGT. V was shortened by 1 base and J by 6 bases, with 7 bases between the two germline ends. CDR3 in DNA: TGTGCCAGCAGTGAAGAAGAGGGTCAGCCCCAGCATTTT. Translation gives CASSEEEGQPQHF.

This clonotype appeared a few times. This chain's CDR3 is CASSVTRDRESEQYF. The CDR3 nucleotides are TGCGCCAGCAGTGTGACGAGGGACAGGGAAAGCGAGCAGTACTTC. The rearrangement uses TRBV10-1 and TRBJ2-7; 9 nucleotides agree with TRBD1. Germline V gives CDR1 WNHNN, CDR2 SYGVQD (reference sequence). CDR3 length: 15 amino acids. Trimming cost V 4 bases and J 6 bases; bases outside gene matches: 10.

This clonotype appeared once. This chain links TRBV5-1 with TRBJ2-3; D is ambiguous. Trimming took off 3 bases at V and 0 bases at J, with 2 bases between the two ends. The CDR3 consists of 12 residues. Germline V gives CDR1 SGHRS, CDR2 YFSETQ. CDR3 in amino acids: CASSWSTDTQYF. In DNA form, the CDR3 reads TGCGCCAGCAGCTGGAGCACAGATACGCAGTATTTT.

J is TRBJ2-7 and V is TRBV6-2 or TRBV6-3; 9 bases are shared with TRBD1. J lost 6 bases, V lost 2 bases, and 2 bases had no gene match. The germline V gene encodes CDR1 MNHEY and CDR2 SVGEGT. The CDR3 loop spans 13 amino acids. CDR3 in DNA: TGTGCCAGCAGTTACGCACAGGGGGCCGAGCAGTACTTC. Translated: CASSYAQGAEQYF.

The V gene is TRBV3-1, the J gene TRBJ1-1; D remains ambiguous. The V gene lost 3 bases and the J gene lost 1 base, with 3 bases spanning the gap. Germline-derived CDR1 and CDR2 are LGHDT and YNNKEL (reference sequence). The CDR3 is 12 amino acids. In DNA, the CDR3 is TGTGCCAGCAGCCACGGGAACACTGAAGCTTTCTTT. Amino acid sequence: CASSHGNTEAFF. Complete variable domain (other parts from reference TRBV3-1 and TRBJ1-1): DTAVSQTPKYLVTQMGNDKSIKCEQNLGHDTMYWYKQDSKKFLKIMFSYNNKELIINETVPNRFSPKSPDKAHLNLHINSLELGDSAVYFCASSHGNTEAFFGQGTRLTVV.

This chain links TRBV10-3 with TRBJ2-3; D is perhaps TRBD2 (5 bases). Germline V gives CDR1 ENHRY, CDR2 SYGVKD. CDR3 length equals 15 residues. The germline V and J ends were trimmed by 4 bases and 1 base, with 12 bases remaining between them. The CDR3 DNA reads TGTGCCATCAGTGGCGGCGCGGGCGGCACAGATACGCAGTATTTT. Translating it yields CAISGGAGGTDTQYF.

The sample holds a few counts of this clonotype. This chain joins TRBV2 and TRBJ2-2, with D unclear. Germline CDR1 SNHLY, CDR2 FYNNEI. This CDR3 is built from 14 residues. The V and J ends lost 2 bases and 3 bases respectively, with 7 bases between them. CDR3 sequence: CASSEFSDTGELFF. The DNA of the CDR3 is TGTGCCAGCAGTGAATTTTCGGACACCGGGGAGCTGTTTTTT.

The sample holds a few counts of this clonotype. This chain connects TRBV14 to TRBJ1-1; no reliable D call. Germline V gene data show CDR1 as SGHDN and CDR2 as FVKESK. This CDR3 region has 13 residues. The ends were cut back, 2 bases at V and 5 bases at J, with 9 bases in the middle. The CDR3 sequence is CASSQHPSTEAFF. CDR3 DNA: TGTGCCAGCAGCCAACACCCAAGTACTGAAGCTTTCTTT.

The chain employs TRBV7-8 and TRBJ1-1; D is unclear. The V end was cut by 4 bases, the J end by 1 base, with 16 bases between. Germline V lookup: CDR1 SGHVS, CDR2 FQNEAQ. CDR3 length equals 16 residues. The CDR3 loop is CASSWPPTSPNTEAFF. Here the CDR3 DNA reads TGTGCCAGCAGCTGGCCTCCGACGAGTCCGAACACTGAAGCTTTCTTT.